This T cell receptor (beta chain) was observed in a study of blood T cell repertoires in COVID-19. On the study more broadly: The United States, Italy and Spain supplied acute and convalescent COVID-19 samples. Sources were T cells, B-cell-depleted T cells, or PBMCs; the material itself was cDNA or gDNA.

Profiling relied on immunoSEQ multiplex PCR, and the TCRdb table lists in-frame clones only, not all of them. Of around 260,000 clones in the sample, over 75% are singletons; the top ten hold 2.3%. The V gene's germline CDR1 is SNHLY and CDR2 FYNNEI. J was trimmed by 7 bases and V by 5 bases; bases with no gene match: 4. The CDR3 sequence is 14 residues long. The chain employs TRBV2 and TRBJ2-1; 11 bases align to TRBD1. The receptor was derived from a woman aged 50 to 60 with acute or convalescent COVID-19. Sequenced material: peripheral blood. The DNA of the CDR3 is TGTGCCAGCAGTCAGGACAGGGGGCGTAATGAGCAGTTCTTC. It translates to CASSQDRGRNEQFF.